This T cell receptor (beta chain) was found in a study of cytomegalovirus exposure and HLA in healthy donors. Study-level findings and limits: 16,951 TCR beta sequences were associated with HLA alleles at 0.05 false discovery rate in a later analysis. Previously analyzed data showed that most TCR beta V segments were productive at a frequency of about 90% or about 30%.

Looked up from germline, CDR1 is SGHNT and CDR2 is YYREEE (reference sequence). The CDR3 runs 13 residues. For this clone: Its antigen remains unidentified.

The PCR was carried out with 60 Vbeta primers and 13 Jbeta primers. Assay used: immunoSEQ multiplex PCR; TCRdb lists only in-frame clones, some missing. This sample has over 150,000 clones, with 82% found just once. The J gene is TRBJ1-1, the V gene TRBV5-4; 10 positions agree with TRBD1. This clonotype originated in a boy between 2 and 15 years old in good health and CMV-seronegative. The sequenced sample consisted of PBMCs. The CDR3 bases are TGTGCTTCGACAGGGGGCACCTCCACTGAAGCTTTCTTT. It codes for CASTGGTSTEAFF.